The rows below give T cell receptor beta chains drawn from one sample of a study of blood T cell repertoires in COVID-19. The table came from immunoSEQ multiplex PCR; TCRdb's copy has only in-frame clones and leaves some out. Here the sample spans around 260,000 clones, approximately 91% being singletons. The sequencing sample was made of peripheral blood. The source of these receptors is a woman between 40 and 50 years old who had recovered from COVID-19. Both conserved end residues are part of each CDR3. The D gene is left open where the match is weak. Some rows have no size entry. The others give once, few or many, or a class for an expanded clone.

v_gene,abundance,j_gene,d_gene,CDR3nt,CDR3aa
TRBV19,.,TRBJ1-1,.,TGTGCCAGTAGTAACCCGGGACAGAACACTGAAGCTTTCTTT,CASSNPGQNTEAFF
TRBV3-1/TRBV3-2,.,TRBJ1-1,TRBD1,TGTGCCAGCAGCCAAGCAGGGGGCACTGAAGCTTTCTTT,CASSQAGGTEAFF
TRBV14,.,TRBJ2-7,TRBD1,TGTGCCAGCAGCCAAGCTTACAGGGGAAACGAGCAGTACTTC,CASSQAYRGNEQYF
TRBV19,.,TRBJ1-4,TRBD1,TGTGCCAGTAGCCACAGGGGCCCCGCAACTAATGAAAAACTGTTTTTT,CASSHRGPATNEKLFF
TRBV28,.,TRBJ1-4,.,TGTGCCAGCAGTGCCCCGAACAGGGTGGGACAAGAAAAACTGTTTTTT,CASSAPNRVGQEKLFF
TRBV4-1,.,TRBJ1-5,.,TGCGCCAGCAGCCAACGTATGCTTCGGGGATTGGGCGCCGGGGATCAGCCCCAGCATTTT,CASSQRMLRGLGAGDQPQHF
TRBV5-1,.,TRBJ2-2,TRBD1,TGCGCCAGCAGCTCCGGGACAGCCGACACCGGGGAGCTGTTTTTT,CASSSGTADTGELFF
TRBV9,.,TRBJ2-5,.,TGTGCCAGCAGTGTGGACTACGTTGGGGCCCAGTACTTC,CASSVDYVGAQYF
TRBV4-1,once,TRBJ2-6,TRBD1,TGCGCCAGCAGCCAAGATTTTGGACAGGGCTTTTCTGGGGCCAACGTCCTGACTTTC,CASSQDFGQGFSGANVLTF
TRBV30,.,TRBJ2-1,TRBD2,TGTGCCTGGAGTGTACTTTTGGCTAGCGGGTGGTTTTCCTACAATGAGCAGTTCTTC,CAWSVLLASGWFSYNEQFF
TRBV11-2,.,TRBJ2-7,TRBD2,TGTGCCAGCAGCTTAGATCGGGGACTAGCGGGAAGATACGAGCAGTACTTC,CASSLDRGLAGRYEQYF
TRBV30,.,TRBJ2-7,.,TGTGCCTGGAGTGTTGGCGGTTCCTACGAGCAGTACTTC,CAWSVGGSYEQYF
TRBV19,.,TRBJ2-5,TRBD1,TGTGCCAGTAGAAGGGGACAGCGGGAGACCCAGTACTTC,CASRRGQRETQYF
TRBV29-1,.,TRBJ1-1,.,TGCAGCGTTGAATCACTCGGGTTGGACACTGAAGCTTTCTTT,CSVESLGLDTEAFF
TRBV7-3,.,TRBJ2-5,.,TGTGCCAGCAGCACCGGACAGTGGGGCGAAGAGACCCAGTACTTC,CASSTGQWGEETQYF
TRBV11-2,.,TRBJ2-5,TRBD1,TGTGCCAGCAGCCGCCGGGACAGCCAAGAGACCCAGTACTTC,CASSRRDSQETQYF
TRBV18,.,TRBJ1-6,.,TGTGCCAGCTCATCTCAGTCTACAGGGTATAATTCACCCCTCCACTTT,CASSSQSTGYNSPLHF
TRBV12-3/TRBV12-4,.,TRBJ2-1,.,TGTGCCAGCAGTTCCCCCCCTGGGGCTGAGCAGTTCTTC,CASSSPPGAEQFF
TRBV5-1,.,TRBJ1-2,.,TGCGCCAGCAGCTTCCCCGGGAGGGACTATGGCTACACCTTC,CASSFPGRDYGYTF
TRBV3-1/TRBV3-2,.,TRBJ1-3,.,TGTGCCAGCAGCCAAGTTGTAACTACGGACTCTGGAAACACCATATATTTT,CASSQVVTTDSGNTIYF
TRBV3-1/TRBV3-2,once,TRBJ2-7,TRBD2,TGTGCCAGCAGCCCCGGACTAGCAACCTACGAGCAGTACTTC,CASSPGLATYEQYF
TRBV29-1,.,TRBJ1-4,.,TGCAGCGCGAAGGGCATAGGGGCCCCTAATGAAAAACTGTTTTTT,CSAKGIGAPNEKLFF
TRBV5-1,.,TRBJ1-2,TRBD1,TGCGCCAGCAGCTTGTCGACAGGGGCAGATGGCTACACCTTC,CASSLSTGADGYTF
TRBV25-1,.,TRBJ2-1,TRBD1,TGTGCCAGCAGCGGTAATACAGGGGGCGGCTACAATGAGCAGTTCTTC,CASSGNTGGGYNEQFF
TRBV6-4,.,TRBJ2-1,TRBD2,TGTGCCAGCAGTGAATGGGCGGGAGGAACCTACAATGAGCAGTTCTTC,CASSEWAGGTYNEQFF
TRBV18,once,TRBJ2-3,.,TGTGCCAGCTCACCAGCGGTCGAGGATACGCAGTATTTT,CASSPAVEDTQYF
TRBV5-4,few,TRBJ2-7,.,TGTGCCAGCAGCTTGGAGGCAGGGGCCTACGAGCAGTACTTC,CASSLEAGAYEQYF
TRBV2,.,TRBJ1-1,.,TGTGCCAGCAGTACAGGGTCAAACACTGAAGCTTTCTTT,CASSTGSNTEAFF
TRBV24-1,.,TRBJ2-7,TRBD1,TGTGCCACCAGCCGGACAGGGGGCTACGAGCAGTACTTC,CATSRTGGYEQYF
TRBV5-8,.,TRBJ1-5,.,TGTGCCAGCAAGGAGGGCCGGCAGCCAACGGGTCTCAATCAGCCCCAGCATTTT,CASKEGRQPTGLNQPQHF
TRBV30,.,TRBJ2-7,TRBD1,TGTGCCTGGACGGGACAGGGAACCTACGAGCAGTACTTC,CAWTGQGTYEQYF
TRBV11-2,.,TRBJ2-3,TRBD2,TGTGCCAGCAGCTTAGTACTAGCGGGAGAGTTGAATACGCAGTATTTT,CASSLVLAGELNTQYF
TRBV18,.,TRBJ1-2,TRBD1,TGTGCCAGCTCACAAGCGACAGGGGAAAGAGGCTACACCTTC,CASSQATGERGYTF
TRBV7-3,.,TRBJ2-5,.,TGTGCCAGCAGCTTAAAAAGCAGGGCGTCTGGAGAGACCCAGTACTTC,CASSLKSRASGETQYF
TRBV30,once,TRBJ1-1,.,TGTGCCTGGAAAGCGGTGGACACTGAAGCTTTCTTT,CAWKAVDTEAFF
TRBV9,.,TRBJ2-7,.,TGTGCCAGCAGCGCTAGCGAGGGTGCGGGCTACGAGCAGTACTTC,CASSASEGAGYEQYF
TRBV7-3,.,TRBJ2-7,TRBD2,TGTGCCAGCAGCCCCATGGGCGGGAGCTCCTACGAGCAGTACTTC,CASSPMGGSSYEQYF
TRBV20-1,.,TRBJ2-1,TRBD2,TGCAGTGCTAGTCTCGGGACTAGCGGGAGAGGCGATGAGCAGTTCTTC,CSASLGTSGRGDEQFF
TRBV19,.,TRBJ2-3,TRBD2,TGTGCCAGTGGTAGCGGGAGTCTTACAGATACGCAGTATTTT,CASGSGSLTDTQYF
TRBV27,.,TRBJ2-3,.,TGTGCCAGCACCCCGTGGAGGGGCCGACTCACAGATACGCAGTATTTT,CASTPWRGRLTDTQYF
TRBV6-5,.,TRBJ2-3,.,TGTGCCAGCAGTTCGACTACCACAGATACGCAGTATTTT,CASSSTTTDTQYF
TRBV3-1/TRBV3-2,.,TRBJ2-5,.,TGTGCCAGCAGCCCGAGGGGCGGGAACCAAGAGACCCAGTACTTC,CASSPRGGNQETQYF
TRBV4-1,.,TRBJ1-3,TRBD1,TGCGCCAGCAGCCAAAGGGGGCAGTCCTTCTCTGGAAACACCATATATTTT,CASSQRGQSFSGNTIYF
TRBV5-1,.,TRBJ1-3,.,TGCGCCAGCAGCTTGGCCGGGACGGACTACTCTGGAAACACCATATATTTT,CASSLAGTDYSGNTIYF